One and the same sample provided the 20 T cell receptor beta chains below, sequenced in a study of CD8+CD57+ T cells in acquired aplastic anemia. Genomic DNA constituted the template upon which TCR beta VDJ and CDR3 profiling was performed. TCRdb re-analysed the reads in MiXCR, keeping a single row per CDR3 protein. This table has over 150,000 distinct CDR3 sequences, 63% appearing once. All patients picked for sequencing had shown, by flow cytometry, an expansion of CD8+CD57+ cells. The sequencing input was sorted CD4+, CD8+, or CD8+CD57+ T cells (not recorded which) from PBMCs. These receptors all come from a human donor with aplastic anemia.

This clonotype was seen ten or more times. The CDR3 nucleotides read TGTGCCAGCAGCTTCGGGGACAATGAGCAGTTCTTC. This codes for CASSFGDNEQFF. The chain couples TRBV7-9 to TRBJ2-1; tentative D call: TRBD2 (5 bases). The CDR3 has 12 residues. V dropped 3 bases and J dropped 5 bases, with 5 bases sitting between them. Germline V lookup: CDR1 SEHNR, CDR2 FQNEAQ (reference sequence).

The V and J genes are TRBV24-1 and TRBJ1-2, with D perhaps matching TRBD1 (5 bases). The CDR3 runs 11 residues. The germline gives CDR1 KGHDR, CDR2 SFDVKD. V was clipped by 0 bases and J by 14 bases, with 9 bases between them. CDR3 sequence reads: CATSDLVQVTF. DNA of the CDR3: TGTGCCACCAGTGATTTGGTACAGGTTACCTTC.

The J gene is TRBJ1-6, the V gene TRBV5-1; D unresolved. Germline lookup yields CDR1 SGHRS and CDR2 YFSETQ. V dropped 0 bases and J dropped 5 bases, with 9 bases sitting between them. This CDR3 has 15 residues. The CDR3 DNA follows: TGCGCCAGCAGCTTGGCGGCAGTCAATAATTCACCCCTCCACTTT. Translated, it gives CASSLAAVNNSPLHF.

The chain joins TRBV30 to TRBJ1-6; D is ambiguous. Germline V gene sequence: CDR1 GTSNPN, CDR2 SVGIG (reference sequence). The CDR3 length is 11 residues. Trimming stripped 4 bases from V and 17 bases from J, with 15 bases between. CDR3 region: CAWTGGPAVHF. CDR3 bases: TGTGCCTGGACCGGTGGGCCCGCGGTCCACTTT.

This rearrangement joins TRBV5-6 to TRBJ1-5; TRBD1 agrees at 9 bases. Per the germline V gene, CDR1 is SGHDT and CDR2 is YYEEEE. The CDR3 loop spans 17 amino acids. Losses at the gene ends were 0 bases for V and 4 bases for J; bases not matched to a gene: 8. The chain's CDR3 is CASSLETGGIGNQPQHF. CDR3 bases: TGTGCCAGCAGCTTGGAAACAGGGGGCATCGGTAATCAGCCCCAGCATTTT. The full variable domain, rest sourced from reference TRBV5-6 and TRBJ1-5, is DAGVTQSPTHLIKTRGQQVTLRCSPKSGHDTVSWYQQALGQGPQFIFQYYEEEERQRGNFPDRFSGHQFPNYSSELNVNALLLGDSALYLCASSLETGGIGNQPQHFGDGTRLSIL.

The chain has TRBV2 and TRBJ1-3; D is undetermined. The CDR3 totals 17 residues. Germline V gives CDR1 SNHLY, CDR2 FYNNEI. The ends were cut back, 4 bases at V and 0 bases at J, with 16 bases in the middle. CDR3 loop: CASSAHAQPYSGNTIYF. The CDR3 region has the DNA TGTGCCAGCAGTGCCCATGCACAGCCTTACTCTGGAAACACCATATATTTT.

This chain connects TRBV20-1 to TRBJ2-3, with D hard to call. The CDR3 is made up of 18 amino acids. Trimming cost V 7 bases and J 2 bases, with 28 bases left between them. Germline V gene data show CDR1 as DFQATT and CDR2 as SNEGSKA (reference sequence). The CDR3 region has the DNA TGCAGTGTTCCCCCTAGTAGGCACGCCACCTCCCTCACAGATACGCAGTATTTT. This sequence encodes CSVPPSRHATSLTDTQYF.

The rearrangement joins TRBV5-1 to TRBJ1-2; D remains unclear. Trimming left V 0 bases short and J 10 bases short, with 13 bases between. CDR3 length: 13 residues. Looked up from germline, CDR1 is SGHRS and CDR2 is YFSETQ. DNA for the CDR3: TGCGCCAGCAGCTTGGGGTCGGGGAGAGACTACACCTTC. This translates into CASSLGSGRDYTF.

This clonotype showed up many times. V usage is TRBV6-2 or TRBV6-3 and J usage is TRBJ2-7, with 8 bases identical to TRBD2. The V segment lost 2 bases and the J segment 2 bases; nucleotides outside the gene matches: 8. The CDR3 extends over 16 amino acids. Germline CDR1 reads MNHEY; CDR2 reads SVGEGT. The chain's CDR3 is CASSYPLAVLAYEQYF. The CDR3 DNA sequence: TGTGCCAGCAGTTACCCACTAGCGGTCCTTGCCTACGAGCAGTACTTC.

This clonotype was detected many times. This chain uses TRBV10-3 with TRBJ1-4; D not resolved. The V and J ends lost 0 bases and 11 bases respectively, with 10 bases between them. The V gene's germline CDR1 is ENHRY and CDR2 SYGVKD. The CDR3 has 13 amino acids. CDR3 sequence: CAISESYEGKLFF. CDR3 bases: TGTGCCATCAGTGAGTCGTATGAAGGGAAACTGTTTTTT.

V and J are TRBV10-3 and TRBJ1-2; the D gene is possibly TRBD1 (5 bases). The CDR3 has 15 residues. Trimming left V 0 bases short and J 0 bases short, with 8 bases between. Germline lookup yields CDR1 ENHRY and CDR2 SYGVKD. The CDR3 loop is CAISESTVANYGYTF. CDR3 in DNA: TGTGCCATCAGTGAGTCGACAGTAGCTAACTATGGCTACACCTTC.

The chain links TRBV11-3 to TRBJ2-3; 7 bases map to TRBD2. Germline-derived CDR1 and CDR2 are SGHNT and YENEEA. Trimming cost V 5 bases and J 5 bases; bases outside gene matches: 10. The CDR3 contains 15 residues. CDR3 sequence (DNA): TGTGCCAGCAGCCTAACAGCGGGGCACAGAGATACGCAGTATTTT. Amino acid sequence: CASSLTAGHRDTQYF.

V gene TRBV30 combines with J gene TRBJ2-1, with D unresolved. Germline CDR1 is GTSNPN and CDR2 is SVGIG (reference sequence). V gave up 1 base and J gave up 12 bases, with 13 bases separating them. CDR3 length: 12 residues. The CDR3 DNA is TGTGCCTGGAGTGACCAGACAATGAGGCAGTTCTTC. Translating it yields CAWSDQTMRQFF.

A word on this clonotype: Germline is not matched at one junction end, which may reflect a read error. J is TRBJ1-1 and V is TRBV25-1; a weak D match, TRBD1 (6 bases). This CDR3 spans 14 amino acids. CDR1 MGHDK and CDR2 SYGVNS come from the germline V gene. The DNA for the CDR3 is TGTGCCAGCCCGCCCCAGGGGCAGAACATTGAAGCTTTCTTT. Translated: CASPPQGQNIEAFF.

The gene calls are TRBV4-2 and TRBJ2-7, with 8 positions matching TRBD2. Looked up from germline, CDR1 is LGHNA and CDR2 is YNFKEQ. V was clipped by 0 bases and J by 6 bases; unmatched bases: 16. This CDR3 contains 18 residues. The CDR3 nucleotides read TGTGCCAGCAGCCAAGACGGAGGGACTAGGATCTTTTCCGCCGAGCAGTACTTC. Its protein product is CASSQDGGTRIFSAEQYF.

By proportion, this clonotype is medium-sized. The CDR3 here is CAISDSYEQYF. The CDR3 DNA sequence: TGTGCCATCAGTGACAGCTACGAGCAGTACTTC. This sequence joins TRBV10-3 and TRBJ2-7; no clear D. This CDR3 is 11 amino acids long. The ends were cut back, 3 bases at V and 3 bases at J, with 3 bases in the middle. CDR1 is ENHRY, CDR2 SYGVKD, per germline.

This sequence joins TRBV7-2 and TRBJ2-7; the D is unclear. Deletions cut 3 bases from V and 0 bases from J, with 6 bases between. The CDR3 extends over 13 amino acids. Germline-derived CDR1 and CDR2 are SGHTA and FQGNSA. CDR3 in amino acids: CASSFTYSYEQYF. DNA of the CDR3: TGTGCCAGCAGCTTTACGTACTCCTACGAGCAGTACTTC.

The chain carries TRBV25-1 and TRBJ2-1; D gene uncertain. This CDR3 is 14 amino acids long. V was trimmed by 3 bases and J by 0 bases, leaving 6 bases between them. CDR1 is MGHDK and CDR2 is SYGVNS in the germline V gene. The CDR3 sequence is CASSDSYSYNEQFF. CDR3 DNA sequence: TGTGCCAGCAGTGATTCCTACTCCTACAATGAGCAGTTCTTC.

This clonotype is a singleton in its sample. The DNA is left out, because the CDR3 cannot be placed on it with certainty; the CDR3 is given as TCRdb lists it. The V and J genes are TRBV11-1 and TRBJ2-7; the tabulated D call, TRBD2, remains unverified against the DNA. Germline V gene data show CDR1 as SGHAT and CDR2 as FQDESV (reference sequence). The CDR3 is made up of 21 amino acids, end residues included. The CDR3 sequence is CASSFYICSARDTSRFREQYF.

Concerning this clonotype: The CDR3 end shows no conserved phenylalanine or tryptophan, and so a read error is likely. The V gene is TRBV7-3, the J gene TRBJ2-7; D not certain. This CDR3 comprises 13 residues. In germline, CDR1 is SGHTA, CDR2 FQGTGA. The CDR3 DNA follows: TGCGCCAGCAGCTCTTACCGAGGTGACGAGCAGTACCTC. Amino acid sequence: CASSSYRGDEQYL.